This TCR beta chain derives from a study of CD8+CD57+ T cells in acquired aplastic anemia listed by TCRdb under 2018. At the level of the whole study: A mean of approximately 2.9 ug of DNA, ranging from roughly 0.2 to 30 ug, was extracted from sorted CD4+ and CD8+ cells. An average of around 9.8 million reads for CD4+ cells and approximately 11 million reads for CD8+ cells was obtained from healthy donor samples. What the work shows at the level of the full study, not this receptor alone: Roughly 30 CD8+ CDR3 sequences were shared between patients and controls but appeared highly expressed in patients and within their immunodominant clones. No significant difference in CD8+ Simpson's diversity was found between patients and healthy controls (P=0.060).

In the study, sorted CD4+ and CD8+ blood T cells from patients with severe aplastic anemia and from healthy subjects underwent deep sequencing of TCR repertoires. Ficoll-Paque density gradient centrifugation was used to isolate peripheral blood mononuclear cells. Before DNA extraction, CD4+ and CD8+ T cells were sorted with FACS or magnetic beads. With respect to this clonotype: Its cognate antigen has yet to be identified. Nothing much larger sits one base from this clone, and base qualities are not available.

V is clipped by 0 bases and J by 1 base, and the sequence between their germline boundaries is 9 bases long. CDR1 and CDR2, per the germline V gene (reference sequence), are LNHDA and SQIVND. The CDR3 runs 15 amino acids, cysteine and phenylalanine included. Only the CDR3 DNA stays, 45 bases, in frame from base 1. Profiling of TCR beta VDJ combinations and CDR3 sequences used genomic DNA as the template. TCR repertoire sequencing was run on an Illumina HiSeq 2000. The published analysis was carried out like this. Repertoire assessment relied on Simpson's diversity index, CDR3 size and DJ length profiles, and TRBV/TRBJ rearrangement plots. The most abundant DNA sequence in the deep sequencing data was taken as the immunodominant clone. CDR3 amino acid sequences were checked for sharing between subjects and were compared against published repertoires and the VDJdb database. TCRdb trimmed public reads at Q25 via fastp, called clones via MiXCR and kept in-frame beta chains. All rows with the same CDR3 protein become a single entry with the most common DNA and genes. TCRdb, rather than the study authors, made the V and J calls. The sample table holds 150,000 to 200,000 distinct CDR3 sequences, of which approximately 45% were seen once. The ten largest clones represent 2.9% of the sample.

The rearranged chain carries TRBV19 and TRBJ1-2, with an unclear D gene assignment. The receptor was derived from a human donor in good health. The sample was sorted CD4+, CD8+, or CD8+CD57+ T cells (not recorded which) from PBMCs. The CDR3 corresponds to CASSIDRMGNYGYTF. The DNA is TGTGCCAGTAGTATAGATCGTATGGGTAACTATGGCTACACCTTC.